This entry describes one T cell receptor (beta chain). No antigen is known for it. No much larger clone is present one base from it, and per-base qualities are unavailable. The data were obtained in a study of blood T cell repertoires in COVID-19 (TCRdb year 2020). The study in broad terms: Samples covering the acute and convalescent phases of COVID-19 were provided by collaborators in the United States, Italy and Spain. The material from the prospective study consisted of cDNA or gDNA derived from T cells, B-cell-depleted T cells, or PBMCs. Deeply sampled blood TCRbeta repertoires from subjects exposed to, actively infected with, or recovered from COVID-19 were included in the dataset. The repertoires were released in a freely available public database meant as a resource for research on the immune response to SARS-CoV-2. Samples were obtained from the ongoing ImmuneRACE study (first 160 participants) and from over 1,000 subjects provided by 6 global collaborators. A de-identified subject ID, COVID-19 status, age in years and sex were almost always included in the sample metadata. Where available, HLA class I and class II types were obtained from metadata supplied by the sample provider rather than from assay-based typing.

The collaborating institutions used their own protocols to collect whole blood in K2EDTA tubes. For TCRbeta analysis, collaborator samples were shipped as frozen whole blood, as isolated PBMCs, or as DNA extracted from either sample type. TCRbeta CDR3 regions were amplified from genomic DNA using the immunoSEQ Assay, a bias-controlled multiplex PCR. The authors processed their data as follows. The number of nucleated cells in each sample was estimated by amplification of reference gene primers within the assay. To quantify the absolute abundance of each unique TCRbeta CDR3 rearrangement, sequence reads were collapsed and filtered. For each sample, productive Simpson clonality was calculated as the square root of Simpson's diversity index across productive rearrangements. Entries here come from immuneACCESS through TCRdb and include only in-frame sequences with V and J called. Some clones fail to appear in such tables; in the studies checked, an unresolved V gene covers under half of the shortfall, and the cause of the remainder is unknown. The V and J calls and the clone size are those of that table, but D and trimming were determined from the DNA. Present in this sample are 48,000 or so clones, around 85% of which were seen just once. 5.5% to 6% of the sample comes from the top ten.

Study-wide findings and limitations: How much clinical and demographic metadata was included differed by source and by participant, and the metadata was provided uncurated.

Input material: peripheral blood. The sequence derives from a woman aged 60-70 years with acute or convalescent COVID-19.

CDR3 protein: CASSKREVFDEQYF. The nucleotide sequence reads as follows: TGTGCCAGCAGTAAAAGGGAGGTCTTCGACGAGCAGTACTTC. The sequence links TRBV2 to TRBJ2-7, with a weak D call of TRBD2 (6 bases match). The CDR3 spans 14 residues, from the cysteine through the phenylalanine. This entry keeps only the CDR3 DNA: 42 bases, framed from base 1. CDR1 SNHLY and CDR2 FYNNEI were looked up in the germline V gene. The junction shows trimming of 5 bases on V and 5 bases on J, plus 16 bases between the germline ends. Reference TRBV2 and TRBJ2-7 genes cover what lies past the CDR3, so the full variable domain is EPEVTQTPSHQVTQMGQEVILRCVPISNHLYFYWYRQILGQKVEFLVSFYNNEISEKSEIFDDQFSVERPDGSNFTLKIRSTKLEDSAMYFCASSKREVFDEQYFGPGTRLTVT.